This T cell receptor beta chain was obtained from a study of chemoradiotherapy in HPV16-positive cancers. Across the study: A couple of HPV16-positive patients' cells yielded candidate HPV-specific clones and common motifs. Study-wide points: For HPV16-positive patients, expanding HPV-responsive T cells associated with longer recurrence-free survival. Only a couple of HPV16-positive patients supplied the functional HPV-specificity definition.

Turning to this clone: Its cognate antigen is unknown.

Clones were read by immunoSEQ multiplex PCR, and TCRdb kept only the in-frame ones, dropping some. Of approximately 10,000 clones in the sample, around four fifths were seen once. Germline-derived CDR1 and CDR2 are SNHLY and FYNNEI. Trimming stripped 4 bases from V and 6 bases from J, with 9 bases between. The CDR3 sequence is 13 residues long. Repertoires were sampled repeatedly during chemoradiotherapy. This material was obtained from a patient who underwent chemoradiotherapy. This rearrangement joins TRBV2 to TRBJ2-2; D might be TRBD2 (6 bases). This clonotype was obtained from a human donor with HPV-associated anogenital cancer. The CDR3 DNA follows: TGTGCCAGCAGTGTACTAGCTGCCGGGGAGCTGTTTTTT. Translated: CASSVLAAGELFF.